This T cell receptor beta chain was obtained from a study of blood T cell repertoires in COVID-19. CDR3 length: 14 residues. The ends lost 2 bases at V and 6 bases at J; junction bases unmatched: 3. CDR1 is MNHEY, CDR2 SVGEGT, per germline. Repertoires were generated with immunoSEQ multiplex PCR, while TCRdb's copy carries only in-frame clones and drops some. Among roughly 200,000 clones, around 80% were seen once, and the ten largest hold 15% to 20%. The chain combines TRBV6-2 or TRBV6-3 with TRBJ2-2, with 7 bases lining up with TRBD2. The specimen was peripheral blood. The TCR comes from a woman aged 80 or over with active or convalescent COVID-19. This CDR3 reads CASSYRDYAGELFF. The CDR3 coding sequence is TGTGCCAGCAGTTACCGGGACTATGCCGGGGAGCTGTTTTTT.